The following is a T cell receptor beta chain sequence with its context. No cognate antigen has been identified for it. Per-base qualities were not stored, and no clone one base away is much larger. The data were taken from a study of blood T cell repertoires in COVID-19 (dated by TCRdb to 2019 to 2021). About the study as a whole: The collaborator samples originated in the United States, Italy and Spain and spanned the acute and convalescent phases of COVID-19. The prospective study material was composed of cDNA or gDNA derived from T cells, B-cell-depleted T cells, or PBMCs. The repertoires were made available in a free public database intended to serve as a resource for research on the immune response to SARS-CoV-2. The samples were drawn from two sources: the first 160 participants of the ongoing ImmuneRACE study, and 1,200 or so subjects contributed by 6 global collaborators. The dataset comprised deeply sampled blood TCRbeta repertoires from subjects exposed to, actively infected with, or recovered from COVID-19. Nearly every sample came with metadata listing a de-identified subject ID, COVID-19 status, age in years and sex. Where HLA class I and class II types were available, the types were taken from metadata supplied by the sample provider, not from assay-based typing.

The immunoSEQ Assay, a bias-controlled multiplex PCR, was used to amplify TCRbeta CDR3 regions from genomic DNA. Concerning the study's data processing: Nucleated cell counts per sample were estimated from amplification of reference gene primers within the assay. To quantify the absolute abundance of each unique TCRbeta CDR3 rearrangement, sequence reads were collapsed and filtered. For each sample, productive Simpson clonality was calculated as the square root of Simpson's diversity index over productive rearrangements. What TCRdb holds here is the immuneACCESS table cut down to in-frame rearrangements. Part of the clones is not present; checked against another copy, under half of the missing clones reflect an unresolved V gene, and the others are unexplained. The DNA gave D and trimming, while V, J and clone size come from that table. The sample has about 140,000 clones on record, roughly four fifths of them singletons. 4% of the sample lies in the top ten.

Findings and caveats that apply to the study as a whole: The quantity of clinical and demographic metadata differed by source and by participant and was supplied without curation.

Whole blood was collected in K2EDTA tubes by collaborating institutions according to the institutions' own protocols. Collaborator samples were shipped for TCRbeta analysis as frozen whole blood, isolated PBMCs, or DNA extracted from either sample type. The germline V gene supplies CDR1 MGHRA and CDR2 YSYEKL. Trimming leaves V shorter by 4 bases and J shorter by 0 bases, with the junction holding 5 bases beyond the gene matches. The CDR3, cysteine through phenylalanine, is 17 amino acids long. Just CDR3 DNA is preserved here, 51 bases in frame from base 1. The V and J segments used are TRBV4-1 and TRBJ2-1, with TRBD2 identical over 11 junction bases. The sample consisted of peripheral blood. The origin of this receptor is a woman of 80 years or more with acute or convalescent COVID-19. The DNA sequence reads TGCGCCAGCAGCCCCTTAGCGGGAGGGACCTCCTACAATGAGCAGTTCTTC. Its protein product is CASSPLAGGTSYNEQFF.